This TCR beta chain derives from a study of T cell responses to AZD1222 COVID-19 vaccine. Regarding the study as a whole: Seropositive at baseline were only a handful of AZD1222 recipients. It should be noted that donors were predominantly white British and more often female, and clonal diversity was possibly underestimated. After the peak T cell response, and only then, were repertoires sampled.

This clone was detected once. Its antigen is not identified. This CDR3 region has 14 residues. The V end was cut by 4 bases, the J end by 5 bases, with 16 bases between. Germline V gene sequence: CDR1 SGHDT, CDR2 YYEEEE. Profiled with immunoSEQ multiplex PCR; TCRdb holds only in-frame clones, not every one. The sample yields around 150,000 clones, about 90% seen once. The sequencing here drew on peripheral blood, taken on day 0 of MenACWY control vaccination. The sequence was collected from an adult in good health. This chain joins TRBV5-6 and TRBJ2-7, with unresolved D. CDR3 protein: CASSLRNSVNEQYF. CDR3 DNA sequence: TGTGCCAGCAGCCTCCGGAACAGTGTCAACGAGCAGTACTTC. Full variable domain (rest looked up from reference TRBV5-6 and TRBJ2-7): DAGVTQSPTHLIKTRGQQVTLRCSPKSGHDTVSWYQQALGQGPQFIFQYYEEEERQRGNFPDRFSGHQFPNYSSELNVNALLLGDSALYLCASSLRNSVNEQYFGPGTRLTVT.